Listed here are 20 T cell receptor beta chains from one sample, sequenced in a study of early T cells in non-severe SARS-CoV-2 infection. TCRdb re-called the 5' RACE reads through MiXCR, storing one row per CDR3 protein. The table lists 35,000 to 45,000 distinct CDR3 sequences, 3% to 4.5% of them singletons. The sample was whole blood. Receptor source: an adult who was a healthcare worker with PCR-confirmed SARS-CoV-2 infection or an uninfected control (not recorded which).

This clonotype was observed many times. The V call is TRBV3-1, the J call TRBJ2-5, with D unclear. This CDR3 is 11 amino acids long. Per germline, CDR1 LGHDT and CDR2 YNNKEL (reference sequence). The V and J ends lost 2 bases and 5 bases respectively, with 3 bases between them. For the CDR3, the DNA is TGTGCCAGCAGCCAATTGGAGACCCAGTACTTC. Translating it yields CASSQLETQYF.

This clonotype was observed at least ten times. V gene TRBV4-2 combines with J gene TRBJ1-5, with 8 bases aligning to TRBD1. CDR1 is LGHNA and CDR2 is YNFKEQ in the germline V gene. The CDR3 spans 17 residues. Trimming at V came to 1 base and at J to 11 bases, leaving 16 bases not matched to a gene. The CDR3 sequence: CASSQGLGTGLERAQHF. CDR3 bases: TGTGCCAGCAGCCAAGGATTAGGGACAGGCTTAGAGAGGGCCCAGCATTTT.

The table lists this clonotype with many counts. The chain combines TRBV3-1 with TRBJ1-2; D gene unclear. Germline CDR1 and CDR2: LGHDT and YNNKEL (reference sequence). V lost 0 bases and J lost 2, with 7 bases in between. The CDR3 totals 14 residues. CDR3 protein: CASSQEGRNYGYTF. The CDR3 region has the DNA TGTGCCAGCAGCCAAGAAGGGCGGAACTATGGCTACACCTTC.

This clonotype has just a few counts. V is TRBV11-2 and J is TRBJ2-4; the match to TRBD2 covers 7 bases. The V gene's germline CDR1 is SGHAT and CDR2 FQNNGV. After removal of 6 bases from V and 0 bases from J, the junction contained 5 bases not matched to a gene. This CDR3 region has 15 residues. This CDR3 reads CASSRGEVAKNIQYF. DNA for the CDR3: TGTGCCAGCAGTCGGGGGGAAGTAGCCAAAAACATTCAGTACTTC.

Judged by abundance, this clonotype is medium-sized (0.01 to 0.1%). This sequence joins TRBV28 and TRBJ1-2; 9 bases are shared with TRBD1. The CDR3 runs 16 residues. The ends lost 8 bases at V and 6 bases at J; junction bases unmatched: 16. The germline gives CDR1 MDHEN, CDR2 SYDVKM. Here the CDR3 reads CASGNLGGQGGNGYTF. DNA of the CDR3: TGTGCCAGCGGGAATTTGGGGGGACAGGGAGGCAATGGCTACACCTTC.

Many counts were recorded for this clonotype. The DNA is left out, because the CDR3 cannot be placed on it with certainty; the CDR3 is given as TCRdb lists it. The chain combines TRBV28 with TRBJ2-1; TRBD1, the D gene given by the table, was not confirmed from the DNA. The CDR3 has 14 amino acids, counting both end residues. Germline V gene lookup returns CDR1 MDHEN and CDR2 SYDVKM. CDR3: CASSTSGQYNEQFF.

This clonotype turned up a few times. The chain joins TRBV11-2 to TRBJ2-1, with a tentative D call TRBD2 (6 bases). CDR3 length: 15 residues. V dropped 2 bases and J dropped 9 bases, with 17 bases sitting between them. Germline V gene lookup returns CDR1 SGHAT and CDR2 FQNNGV. The CDR3 region is CASSLTDREYREQFF. The CDR3 nucleotides read TGTGCCAGCAGCTTAACGGACCGGGAGTACCGTGAGCAGTTCTTC.

This clonotype was found many times. This chain links TRBV21-1 with TRBJ2-5. TRBV21-1 is given as a pseudogene. The CDR3 has 13 residues. The CDR3 is CASSRQVKETQYF. DNA for the CDR3: TGTGCCAGCAGCAGGCAGGTCAAAGAGACCCAGTACTTC.

This clonotype was recorded at least ten times. J is TRBJ2-5 and V is TRBV30; the match to TRBD2 covers 12 bases. The germline CDR1 and CDR2 sequences are GTSNPN and SVGIG (reference sequence). This CDR3 comprises 13 residues. Germline trimming cut 1 base from V and 8 bases from J; bases unmatched to any gene: 2. The CDR3 DNA is TGTGCCTGGAGTGGACTAGCGGGAGCAACCCAGTACTTC. Translating it yields CAWSGLAGATQYF.

This clonotype showed up many times. This chain links TRBV6-1 with TRBJ1-6, with TRBD1 matching over 7 bases. After removal of 8 bases from V and 9 bases from J, the junction contained 22 bases not matched to a gene. The V gene's germline CDR1 is MNHNS and CDR2 SASEGT. The CDR3 has 18 amino acids. CDR3 coding DNA: TGTGCCAGCTGGGCGACAATCGGCGCCAGGGGGGCTGGTTCACCCCTCCACTTT. The encoded protein is CASWATIGARGAGSPLHF.

The sample holds many counts of this clonotype. V usage is TRBV20-1 and J usage is TRBJ2-1; 16 nucleotides line up with TRBD2. Trimming removed 0 bases from V and 0 bases from J; junction bases left unmatched: 8. Per the germline V gene, CDR1 is DFQATT and CDR2 is SNEGSKA (reference sequence). The CDR3 runs to 20 residues. The CDR3, as DNA: TGCAGTGCTAGAGATGGGGGACTAGCGGGAGGGGAGGGCTCCTACAATGAGCAGTTCTTC. Protein sequence: CSARDGGLAGGEGSYNEQFF.

This clonotype was observed a handful of times. V is TRBV7-2 and J is TRBJ2-7; possible D gene TRBD2, 7 bases. Trimming removed 5 bases from V and 0 bases from J, with 14 bases in between. The CDR3 loop spans 15 amino acids. Germline V gene data show CDR1 as SGHTA and CDR2 as FQGNSA. CDR3: CASSQNGGHSYEQYF. DNA of the CDR3: TGTGCCAGCAGCCAGAACGGGGGGCACTCCTACGAGCAGTACTTC.

This clonotype was recorded at least ten times. One end of the junction does not line up with germline, which may come from a read error. The chain joins TRBV7-7 to TRBJ2-1, with D possibly being TRBD2 (5 bases). CDR3 size: 13 residues. The germline gives CDR1 SSHAT, CDR2 FNYEAQ (reference sequence). The chain's CDR3 is CASSPGLYDEQFF. The CDR3, as DNA: TGTGCTAGCAGCCCGGGATTATACGATGAGCAGTTCTTC. Full variable domain (outside the CDR3, taken from reference TRBV7-7 and TRBJ2-1): GAGVSQSPRYKVTKRGQDVTLRCDPISSHATLYWYQQALGQGPEFLTYFNYEAQPDKSGLPSDRFSAERPEGSISTLTIQRTEQRDSAMYRCASSPGLYDEQFFGPGTRLTVL.

The chain joins TRBV7-9 to TRBJ2-5; D unresolved. The CDR3 is made up of 12 amino acids. Trimming cost V 4 bases and J 4 bases, with 7 bases left between them. Germline assignment: CDR1 SEHNR and CDR2 FQNEAQ (reference sequence). The DNA of the CDR3 is TGTGCCAGCAGCTCGAGCAGAGAGACCCAGTACTTC. As protein: CASSSSRETQYF.

This clonotype has ten or more counts. The chain uses TRBV27 and TRBJ2-1; 10 positions agree with TRBD1. CDR3 length equals 16 residues. Per the germline V gene, CDR1 is MNHEY and CDR2 is SMNVEV (reference sequence). Trimming removed 4 bases from V and 7 bases from J; junction bases left unmatched: 10. As DNA, the CDR3 is TGTGCCAGCAGTTCCCCCGGACAGGGGGTGGGGAATGAGCAGTTCTTC. Encoded protein: CASSSPGQGVGNEQFF.

By sample share, this clonotype is medium-sized (0.01 to 0.1%). The chain is built from TRBV12-3 or TRBV12-4 and TRBJ2-6; 9 bases line up with TRBD1. The junction had 9 bases not matched to a gene; V was cut back by 4 bases and J by 2 bases. The CDR3 is made up of 18 amino acids. CDR3 DNA sequence: TGTGCCAGCAGTTCTGGGACAGGGAGGTTCGCTGGGGCCAACGTCCTGACTTTC. It encodes CASSSGTGRFAGANVLTF.

V is TRBV11-2 and J is TRBJ2-1; 15 bases map to TRBD2. Germline lookup yields CDR1 SGHAT and CDR2 FQNNGV. V was clipped by 6 bases and J by 6 bases; unmatched bases: 12. This CDR3 comprises 18 residues. The CDR3, as DNA: TGTGCCAGCAGTAGGACTAGCGGGAGGGCCCGGAGAACCAATGAGCAGTTCTTC. This codes for CASSRTSGRARRTNEQFF.

To note about this clonotype: A read error may explain this, as a much larger clone is one base away. The chain is built from TRBV7-2 and TRBJ2-7; possibly TRBD1 for D (6 bases). Germline V gene lookup returns CDR1 SGHTA and CDR2 FQGNSA. The CDR3 has 12 residues. In DNA, the CDR3 is TGTGTCAGCAGCTTAGGGGGCTACGAGCAGTACTTC. It encodes CVSSLGGYEQYF.

This clonotype was counted many times. The chain carries TRBV7-2 and TRBJ2-1; D uncertain. The length of the CDR3 is 17 residues. Trimming left V 5 bases short and J 3 bases short, with 20 bases between. Germline V gives CDR1 SGHTA, CDR2 FQGNSA. CDR3 in amino acids: CASSILTWQRIYNEQFF. CDR3 sequence (DNA): TGTGCCAGCAGCATTCTAACCTGGCAGCGTATCTACAATGAGCAGTTCTTC.

This clonotype was seen repeatedly, ten times or more. A junction boundary mismatches the germline segment, possibly from a read error. This chain connects TRBV7-9 to TRBJ2-3; a possible D gene is TRBD1 (5 bases). CDR1 is SEHNR, CDR2 FQNEAQ, per germline (reference sequence). The CDR3 is made up of 12 amino acids. Here the CDR3 DNA reads TGTGCCAGCAGTTTAGGGGAAAATACGCAGTATTTT. Its protein product is CASSLGENTQYF.